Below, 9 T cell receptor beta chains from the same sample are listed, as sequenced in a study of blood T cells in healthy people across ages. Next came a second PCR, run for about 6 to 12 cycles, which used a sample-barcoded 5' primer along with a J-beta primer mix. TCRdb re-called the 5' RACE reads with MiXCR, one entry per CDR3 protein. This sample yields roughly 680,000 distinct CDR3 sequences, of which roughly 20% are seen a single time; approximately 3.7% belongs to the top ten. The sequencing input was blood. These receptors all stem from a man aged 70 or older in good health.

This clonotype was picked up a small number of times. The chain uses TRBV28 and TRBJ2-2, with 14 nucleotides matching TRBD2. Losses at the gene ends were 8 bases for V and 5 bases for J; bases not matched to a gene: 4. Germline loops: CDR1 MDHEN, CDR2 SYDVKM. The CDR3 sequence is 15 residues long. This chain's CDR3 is CASRGLAGGTGELFF. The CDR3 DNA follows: TGTGCCAGCCGAGGACTAGCGGGAGGTACCGGGGAGCTGTTTTTT.

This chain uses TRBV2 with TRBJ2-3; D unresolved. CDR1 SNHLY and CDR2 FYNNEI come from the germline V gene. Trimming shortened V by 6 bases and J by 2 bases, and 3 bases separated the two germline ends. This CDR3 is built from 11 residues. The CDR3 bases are TGTGCCAGCAGGGTCACAGATACGCAGTATTTT. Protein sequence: CASRVTDTQYF.

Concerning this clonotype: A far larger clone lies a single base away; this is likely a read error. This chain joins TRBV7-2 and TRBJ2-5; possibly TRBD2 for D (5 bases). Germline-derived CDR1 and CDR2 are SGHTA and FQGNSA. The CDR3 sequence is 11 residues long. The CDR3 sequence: CASSSDYEQHF. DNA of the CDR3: TGTGCCAGCAGCTCAGACTACGAGCAGCACTTC.

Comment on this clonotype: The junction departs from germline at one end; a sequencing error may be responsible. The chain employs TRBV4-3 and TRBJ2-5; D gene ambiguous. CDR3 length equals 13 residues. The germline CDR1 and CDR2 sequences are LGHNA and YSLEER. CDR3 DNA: TGCGCCAGCAGCCAAGCGGACCAAGAGACCCGGTACTTC. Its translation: CASSQADQETRYF.

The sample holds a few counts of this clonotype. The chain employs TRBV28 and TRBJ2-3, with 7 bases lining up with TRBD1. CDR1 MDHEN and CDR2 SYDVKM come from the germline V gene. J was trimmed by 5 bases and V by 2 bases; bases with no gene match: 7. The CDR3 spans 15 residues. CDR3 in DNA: TGTGCCAGCAGTTTAGGTACAGGGGCGGTAGATACGCAGTATTTT. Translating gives CASSLGTGAVDTQYF.

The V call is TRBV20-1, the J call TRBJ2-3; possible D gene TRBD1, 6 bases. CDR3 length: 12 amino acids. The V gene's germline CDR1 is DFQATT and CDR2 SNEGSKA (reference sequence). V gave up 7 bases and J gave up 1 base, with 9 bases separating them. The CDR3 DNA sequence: TGCAGTGTGCCAGGGGGCACAGATACGCAGTATTTT. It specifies CSVPGGTDTQYF.

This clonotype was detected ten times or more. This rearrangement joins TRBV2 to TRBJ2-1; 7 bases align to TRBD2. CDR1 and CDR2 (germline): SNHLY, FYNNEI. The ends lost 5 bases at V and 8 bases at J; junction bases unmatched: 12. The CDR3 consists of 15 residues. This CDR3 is CASSSRGTPLHEQFF. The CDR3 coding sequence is TGTGCCAGCAGTTCGCGGGGGACCCCCCTCCATGAGCAGTTCTTC.

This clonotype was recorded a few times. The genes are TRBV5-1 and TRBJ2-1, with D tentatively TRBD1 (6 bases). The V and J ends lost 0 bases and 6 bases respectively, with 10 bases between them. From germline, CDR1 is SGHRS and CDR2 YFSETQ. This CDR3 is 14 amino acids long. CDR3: CASSLVQGSNEQFF. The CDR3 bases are TGCGCCAGCAGCTTGGTTCAGGGGAGCAATGAGCAGTTCTTC.

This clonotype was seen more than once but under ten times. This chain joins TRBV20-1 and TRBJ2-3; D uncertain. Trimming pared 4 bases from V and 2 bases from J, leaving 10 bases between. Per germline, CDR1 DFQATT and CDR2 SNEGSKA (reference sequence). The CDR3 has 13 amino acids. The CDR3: CSANAGNTDTQYF. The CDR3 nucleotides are TGCAGTGCTAATGCCGGTAACACAGATACGCAGTATTTT.